The 5 T cell receptor beta chains given below trace back to one sample, sequenced in a study of blood T cell repertoires in COVID-19 (dated by TCRdb to the early 2020s). The library came from the immunoSEQ multiplex PCR assay. TCRdb holds this immuneACCESS table with in-frame rearrangements only. Some clones are missing; in checked studies, unresolved V genes explain under half, and the rest has no known cause. This sample holds around 300,000 clones; 85% were observed only once. The ten top clones hold roughly 2.5% of the sample. Sequences were obtained from PBMCs or T cells enriched from blood (not recorded which). The receptors originated from a woman aged 45-59 years who had recovered from COVID-19.

The rearrangement uses TRBV9 and TRBJ1-1; D is uncertain. The V end lost 0 bases, the J end lost 3 bases, and 6 bases lay between the germline ends. There are 13 residues in the CDR3. Looked up from germline, CDR1 is SGDLS and CDR2 is YYNGEE. The CDR3 loop reads CASSVDLDTEAFF. The CDR3 DNA reads as TGTGCCAGCAGCGTAGACTTGGACACTGAAGCTTTCTTT.

The chain employs TRBV19 and TRBJ1-1, with 7 bases fitting TRBD1. The J segment lost 3 bases and the V segment lost 3 bases, leaving 7 bases of the junction unmatched. CDR1 and CDR2 from the germline V gene are LNHDA and SQIVND (reference sequence). This CDR3 has 15 amino acids. The CDR3 reads CASSIHRGWDTEAFF. The CDR3 nucleotides are TGTGCCAGTAGTATTCACAGGGGTTGGGACACTGAAGCTTTCTTT.

The rearrangement uses TRBV9 and TRBJ1-1; no firm D call. Germline lookup yields CDR1 SGDLS and CDR2 YYNGEE. This CDR3 comprises 17 residues. V gave up 0 bases and J gave up 1 base, with 16 bases separating them. The CDR3 is CASSVVGVRLTNTEAFF. The DNA of the CDR3 is TGTGCCAGCAGCGTAGTCGGGGTCCGCCTTACGAACACTGAAGCTTTCTTT.

CDR3: CAWGRSGNTIYF. The CDR3 nucleotides read TGTGCCTGGGGACGGTCTGGAAACACCATATATTTT. The rearrangement joins TRBV30 to TRBJ1-3; D remains unclear. Germline-derived CDR1 and CDR2 are GTSNPN and SVGIG (reference sequence). Trimming pared 5 bases from V and 1 base from J, leaving 6 bases between. This CDR3 contains 12 residues.

The chain recombines TRBV6-5 with TRBJ1-1; 7 positions agree with TRBD1. V was pared by 4 bases and J by 2 bases, with 4 bases of the junction left unmatched. From germline, CDR1 is MNHEY and CDR2 SVGAGI. The CDR3 has 14 residues. The CDR3 DNA reads as TGTGCCAGCAGTTCGACAGGGAGAAACACTGAAGCTTTCTTT. Amino acids: CASSSTGRNTEAFF.